A single sample is the source of the 22 T cell receptor beta chains below, sequenced in a study of graft-versus-host responses after intestinal transplantation. Assay used: immunoSEQ multiplex PCR; TCRdb lists only in-frame clones, some missing. Seen here are 90,000 to 130,000 clones, approximately 90% observed once, and the top ten hold 0.2% to 0.25%. For these receptors, no antigen is known. Sequenced here: unstimulated CD4+ T cells sorted from spleen or lymph node cells, sampled before transplant. Receptors originate from a human donor who was the organ donor for an intestinal transplant.

The J gene is TRBJ2-3, the V gene TRBV19; D unclear. The CDR3 consists of 12 residues. Per the germline V gene, CDR1 is LNHDA and CDR2 is SQIVND (reference sequence). Trimming left V 7 bases short and J 1 base short, with 6 bases between. CDR3 in DNA: TGTGCCAGTACGGCGGGCACAGATACGCAGTATTTT. This codes for CASTAGTDTQYF.

The V call is TRBV2, the J call TRBJ2-5; a weak D match, TRBD1 (6 bases). This CDR3 spans 14 amino acids. Per the germline V gene, CDR1 is SNHLY and CDR2 is FYNNEI. Trimming left V 7 bases short and J 2 bases short, with 14 bases between. The CDR3 coding sequence is TGTGCCAGCACTAAACAGGGAATACAAGAGACCCAGTACTTC. Its translation: CASTKQGIQETQYF.

The chain couples TRBV5-1 to TRBJ2-3; D ambiguous. The CDR3 sequence is 12 residues long. The V and J ends lost 4 bases and 6 bases respectively, with 9 bases between them. Germline CDR1 reads SGHRS; CDR2 reads YFSETQ. Here the CDR3 DNA reads TGCGCCAGCAGCCCAACCCGTGATACGCAGTATTTT. Translated: CASSPTRDTQYF.

The V gene is TRBV19, the J gene TRBJ2-1; D gene unclear. The CDR3 has 12 residues. Trimming pared 8 bases from V and 6 bases from J, leaving 11 bases between. Per the germline V gene, CDR1 is LNHDA and CDR2 is SQIVND (reference sequence). CDR3 loop: CASGKLRNEQFF. In DNA form, the CDR3 reads TGTGCCAGTGGAAAATTACGCAATGAGCAGTTCTTC.

V gene TRBV27 combines with J gene TRBJ2-3; 12 nucleotides line up with TRBD2. The CDR3 sequence is 16 residues long. The germline V gene encodes CDR1 MNHEY and CDR2 SMNVEV (reference sequence). Trimming took 4 bases from V and 0 from J; bases not matched to a gene: 2. CDR3 protein: CASSSSGRGSTDTQYF. The CDR3 DNA follows: TGTGCCAGCAGTTCTAGCGGGAGGGGCAGCACAGATACGCAGTATTTT.

This chain uses TRBV18 with TRBJ2-3; D not resolved. This CDR3 is built from 15 residues. V was clipped by 5 bases and J by 2 bases, with 14 bases between them. CDR1 and CDR2 (germline): KGHSH, LQKENI. CDR3 in amino acids: CASSIDPEYTDTQYF. CDR3 DNA: TGTGCCAGCTCAATCGACCCCGAGTACACAGATACGCAGTATTTT. The complete variable domain, with remaining parts taken from reference TRBV18 and TRBJ2-3, reads NAGVMQNPRHLVRRRGQEARLRCSPMKGHSHVYWYRQLPEEGLKFMVYLQKENIIDESGMPKERFSAEFPKEGPSILRIQQVVRGDSAAYFCASSIDPEYTDTQYFGPGTRLTVL.

The V call is TRBV28, the J call TRBJ2-6, with D possibly TRBD2 on 6 matching bases. CDR1 is MDHEN, CDR2 SYDVKM, per germline. The CDR3 runs 21 residues. V was trimmed by 10 bases and J by 0 bases, leaving 31 bases between them. DNA of the CDR3: TGTGCCACCCATCGTAATTACCGGGAGCTTGATCTCCTCTCTGGGGCCAACGTCCTGACTTTC. Translating it yields CATHRNYRELDLLSGANVLTF.

The chain uses TRBV30 and TRBJ2-5, with D hard to call. The CDR3 runs 11 residues. Germline CDR1 and CDR2: GTSNPN and SVGIG (reference sequence). V was cut by 3 bases and J by 12 bases, with 14 bases left in between. This chain's CDR3 is CAWRLTGPEYF. The DNA of the CDR3 is TGTGCCTGGAGGTTGACGGGCCCGGAGTACTTC. The variable domain in full, with the rest retrieved from reference TRBV30 and TRBJ2-5, is SQTIHQWPATLVQPVGSPLSLECTVEGTSNPNLYWYRQAAGRGLQLLFYSVGIGQISSEVPQNLSASRPQDRQFILSSKKLLLSDSGFYLCAWRLTGPEYFGPGTRLLVL.

The chain recombines TRBV6-5 with TRBJ1-3; D is possibly TRBD1 (5 bases). Trimming removed 5 bases at V and 0 bases at J, with 8 bases between. The V gene's germline CDR1 is MNHEY and CDR2 SVGAGI. The CDR3 is 14 amino acids. For the CDR3, the DNA is TGTGCCAGCAGTAAGGGGTACTCTGGAAACACCATATATTTT. Amino acid sequence: CASSKGYSGNTIYF.

This clone was counted only a few times. This chain connects TRBV9 to TRBJ2-7, with D unclear. The CDR3 totals 13 residues. The germline gives CDR1 SGDLS, CDR2 YYNGEE. V lost 4 bases to trimming and J lost 6 bases, with 14 bases between them. The CDR3 bases are TGTGCCAGCAGCCCAAGTCCGAGGACCGAGCAGTACTTC. It is translated as CASSPSPRTEQYF.

The count of this clone is one. The chain uses TRBV28 and TRBJ1-2, with TRBD1 matching over 10 bases. From germline, CDR1 is MDHEN and CDR2 SYDVKM. The CDR3 loop spans 15 amino acids. Trimming removed 6 bases from V and 8 bases from J; junction bases left unmatched: 12. The CDR3 sequence is CASSDPGQGIWGYTF. The CDR3, as DNA: TGTGCCAGCAGCGATCCGGGACAGGGGATATGGGGCTACACCTTC.

The chain couples TRBV2 to TRBJ2-5; 14 bases are a match to TRBD2. There are 13 residues in the CDR3. After removal of 11 bases from V and 11 bases from J, the junction contained 10 bases not matched to a gene. Germline CDR1 SNHLY, CDR2 FYNNEI. CDR3 sequence: CAGTSGRAIEQYF. The CDR3, as DNA: TGTGCCGGGACTAGCGGGAGAGCCATAGAGCAGTACTTC.

This rearrangement joins TRBV19 to TRBJ2-1, with D possibly matching TRBD1 (5 bases). CDR3 size: 15 residues. Germline V gives CDR1 LNHDA, CDR2 SQIVND (reference sequence). V dropped 0 bases and J dropped 10 bases, with 16 bases sitting between them. As DNA, the CDR3 is TGTGCCAGTAGTATAGATCCCCCCGACAGCAGGGAGCAGTTCTTC. Translated: CASSIDPPDSREQFF.

This sequence joins TRBV7-2 and TRBJ1-2; perhaps TRBD1 as D (5 bases). The CDR3 contains 15 residues. V was pared by 3 bases and J by 2 bases, with 13 bases between. CDR1 is SGHTA, CDR2 FQGNSA, per germline. Here the CDR3 reads CASSFSGEGNYGYTF. Written as DNA, the CDR3 is TGTGCCAGCAGCTTTTCGGGGGAAGGGAACTATGGCTACACCTTC. Complete variable domain (other parts from reference TRBV7-2 and TRBJ1-2): GAGVSQSPSNKVTEKGKDVELRCDPISGHTALYWYRQSLGQGLEFLIYFQGNSAPDKSGLPSDRFSAERTGGSVSTLTIQRTQQEDSAVYLCASSFSGEGNYGYTFGSGTRLTVV.

The chain links TRBV4-3 to TRBJ2-1, with 14 positions matching TRBD2. Germline V gene lookup returns CDR1 LGHNA and CDR2 YSLEER. Germline trimming cut 3 bases from V and 7 bases from J; bases unmatched to any gene: 11. This CDR3 comprises 18 residues. The CDR3 nucleotides are TGCGCCAGCAGCCACCGAATAGGACTAGCGGGAGGCGGAAATGAGCAGTTCTTC. This sequence encodes CASSHRIGLAGGGNEQFF.

V usage is TRBV5-5 and J usage is TRBJ2-7; D not certain. The germline gives CDR1 SGHKS, CDR2 YYEKEE (reference sequence). Trimming pared 1 base from V and 5 bases from J, leaving 13 bases between. This CDR3 contains 14 residues. CDR3 sequence (DNA): TGTGCCAGCAGCTTGTGGGGAAGGGCCAACGAGCAGTACTTC. Translating it yields CASSLWGRANEQYF.

The chain joins TRBV30 to TRBJ1-1; D might be TRBD1 (5 bases). V lost 3 bases to trimming and J lost 1 base, with 18 bases between them. Per the germline V gene, CDR1 is GTSNPN and CDR2 is SVGIG (reference sequence). The CDR3 extends over 16 amino acids. CDR3 protein: CAWRPHRILRNTEAFF. Here the CDR3 DNA reads TGTGCCTGGAGGCCCCACAGGATTCTCCGGAACACTGAAGCTTTCTTT.

V gene TRBV6-6 combines with J gene TRBJ2-2, with D perhaps assigned TRBD1 or TRBD2 (6 bases each). Trimming removed 3 bases from V and 4 bases from J, with 12 bases in between. Germline assignment: CDR1 MNHNY and CDR2 SVGAGI (reference sequence). CDR3 length equals 15 residues. The CDR3 region has the DNA TGTGCCAGCAGTTATGGGGGGCATAGCACCGGGGAGCTGTTTTTT. It is translated as CASSYGGHSTGELFF.

Concerning this clone: The identical CDR3 is also encoded by other nucleotide sequences in the sample. This CDR3 reads CASSIGNQPQHF. CDR3 coding DNA: TGTGCCAGTAGTATAGGCAATCAGCCCCAGCATTTT. The chain combines TRBV19 with TRBJ1-5; unclear D gene. Germline assignment: CDR1 LNHDA and CDR2 SQIVND (reference sequence). V dropped 1 base and J dropped 2 bases, with 0 bases sitting between them. This CDR3 region has 12 residues.

The table lists this clone with a count of one. The chain couples TRBV5-1 to TRBJ2-1; a weak D match, TRBD2 (6 bases). The V and J ends lost 1 base and 7 bases respectively, with 15 bases between them. Germline CDR1 SGHRS, CDR2 YFSETQ. CDR3 length equals 15 residues. CDR3 in amino acids: CASSLSSLATNEQFF. The CDR3 DNA sequence: TGCGCCAGCAGCTTGTCATCGCTAGCGACTAATGAGCAGTTCTTC.

This clone was counted only a few times. The chain recombines TRBV6-1 with TRBJ1-1; unclear D gene. This CDR3 has 12 residues. CDR1 MNHNS and CDR2 SASEGT come from the germline V gene. Trimming pared 6 bases from V and 5 bases from J, leaving 10 bases between. The CDR3 reads CASSVEGTEAFF. The CDR3 DNA reads as TGTGCCAGCAGCGTAGAAGGAACTGAAGCTTTCTTT.

This chain joins TRBV6-5 and TRBJ2-2, with 7 positions matching TRBD1. The CDR3 is 14 residues long. The junction had 7 bases not matched to a gene; V was cut back by 6 bases and J by 6 bases. From germline, CDR1 is MNHEY and CDR2 SVGAGI. CDR3 sequence reads: CASSPNRGAGELFF. In DNA form, the CDR3 reads TGTGCCAGCAGCCCCAACAGGGGCGCCGGGGAGCTGTTTTTT.